This entry describes one TCR beta chain. This record belongs to a study of cytomegalovirus exposure and HLA in healthy donors. Primers for the PCR totalled 60 Vbeta and 13 Jbeta. The protocol was immunoSEQ multiplex PCR, while the TCRdb copy is restricted to in-frame clones and leaves out a portion. The sample has 100,000 to 150,000 clones. This CDR3 spans 15 amino acids. Trimming removed 2 bases at V and 1 base at J, with 11 bases between. CDR1 and CDR2 (germline): ENHRY, SYGVKD. The source material was PBMCs. This TCR was recovered from a man younger than 40 in good health and CMV-seronegative. The chain employs TRBV10-3 and TRBJ1-1; possibly TRBD1 for D (6 bases). The CDR3: CAISEAGVRNTEAFF. CDR3 DNA sequence: TGTGCCATCAGTGAGGCAGGGGTCCGGAACACTGAAGCTTTCTTT.